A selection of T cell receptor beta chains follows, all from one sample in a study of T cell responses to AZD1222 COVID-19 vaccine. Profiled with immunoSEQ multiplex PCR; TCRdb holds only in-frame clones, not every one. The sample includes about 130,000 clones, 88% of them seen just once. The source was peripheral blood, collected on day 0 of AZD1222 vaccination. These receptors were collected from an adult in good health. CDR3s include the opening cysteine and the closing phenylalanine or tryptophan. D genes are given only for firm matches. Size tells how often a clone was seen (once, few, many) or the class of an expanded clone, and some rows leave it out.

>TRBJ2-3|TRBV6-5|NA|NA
TGTGCCAGCAGTCTAAGGGAGCCAGCCACAGATACGCAGTATTTT
CASSLREPATDTQYF
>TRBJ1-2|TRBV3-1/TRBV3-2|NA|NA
TGTGCCAGCAGCCAAGAGGCCCGCAGGCTCACCTTC
CASSQEARRLTF
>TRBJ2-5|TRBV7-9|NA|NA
TGTGCCAGCAGCTTTGTTGGGGGAGAGACCCAGTACTTC
CASSFVGGETQYF
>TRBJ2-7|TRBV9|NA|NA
TGTGCCAGCAGCGTAGGGGAGGGGGCCTACGAGCAGTACTTC
CASSVGEGAYEQYF
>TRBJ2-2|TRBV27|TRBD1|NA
TGTGCCAGCAGTATCCCGGGACAGGGCAATGTGGGCACCGGGGAGCTGTTTTTT
CASSIPGQGNVGTGELFF
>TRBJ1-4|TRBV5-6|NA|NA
TGTGCCAGCACCCTAACCAGGGGTACGCCGGGAAAACTGTTTTTT
CASTLTRGTPGKLFF
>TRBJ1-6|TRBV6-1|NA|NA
TGTGCCAGCAGTGAATTTCTCGATTCACCCCTCCACTTT
CASSEFLDSPLHF
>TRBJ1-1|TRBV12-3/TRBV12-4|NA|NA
TGTGCCAGCAGTTTTAACATGAACACTGAAGCTTTCTTT
CASSFNMNTEAFF
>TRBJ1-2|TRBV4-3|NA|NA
TGCGCCAGCAGCCATACCTCCGCGATGGGCTATGGCTACACCTTC
CASSHTSAMGYGYTF
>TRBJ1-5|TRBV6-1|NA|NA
TGTGCCAGCAGTGAAGAACGGTTTAGCAATCAGCCCCAGCATTTT
CASSEERFSNQPQHF
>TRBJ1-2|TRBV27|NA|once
TGTGCCACTGGAGGGGACGGGTACGGCTACACCTTC
CATGGDGYGYTF
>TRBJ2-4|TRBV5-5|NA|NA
TGTGCCAGCAGCTTTTGGGGGGGCGCCAAAAACATTCAGTACTTC
CASSFWGGAKNIQYF
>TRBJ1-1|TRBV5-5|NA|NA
TGTGCCAGCAGCTTGGCCTATCCGGGAGGACAAGCTTTCTTT
CASSLAYPGGQAFF
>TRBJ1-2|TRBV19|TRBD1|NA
TGTGCCAGTCTCGAATTGACAGGGCCCGTGGGCTACACCTTC
CASLELTGPVGYTF
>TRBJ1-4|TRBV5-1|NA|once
TGCGCCAGCAGCTTGGACAGTTCCAATGAAAAACTGTTTTTT
CASSLDSSNEKLFF
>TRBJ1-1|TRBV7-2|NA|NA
TGTGCCAGCAGCCGACCGGGCAACACTGAAGCTTTCTTT
CASSRPGNTEAFF
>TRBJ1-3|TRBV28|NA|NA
TGTGCCAGCAGAGTATCCCGGACCGGCGACCGTCACACCATATATTTT
CASRVSRTGDRHTIYF
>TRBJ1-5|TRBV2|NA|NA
TGTGCCAGTGCTACGGAGGGGGGTGGCAATCAGCCCCAGCATTTT
CASATEGGGNQPQHF
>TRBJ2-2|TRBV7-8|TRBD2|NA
TGTGCCAGCAGCTCCCCCCCCGAACTAGCGGGAGGGGCCGGGGAGCTGTTTTTT
CASSSPPELAGGAGELFF
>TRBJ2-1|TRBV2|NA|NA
TGTGCCAGCAGTGCTCGGACCCTGGGGGATGAGCAGTTCTTC
CASSARTLGDEQFF
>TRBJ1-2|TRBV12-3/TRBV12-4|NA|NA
TGTGCCAGCAGTCTGGACATATCCTATGGCTACACCTTC
CASSLDISYGYTF
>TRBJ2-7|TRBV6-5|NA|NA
TGTGCCAGCAGTAGACAGCTCTACGAGCAGTACTTC
CASSRQLYEQYF
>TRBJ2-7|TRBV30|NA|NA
TGTGCCCGTCAGGAGAAGGCCTACGAGCAGTACTTC
CARQEKAYEQYF
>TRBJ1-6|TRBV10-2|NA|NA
TGCGCCAGCAGTGAGGTTAGAGGGGATAATTCACCCCTCCACTTT
CASSEVRGDNSPLHF
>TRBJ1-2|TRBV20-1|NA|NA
TGCAGTGCTAGTGACCTGGGGGCCAGCTATGGCTACACCTTC
CSASDLGASYGYTF
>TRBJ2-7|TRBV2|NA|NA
TGTGCCAGCAGCCCGGGACAATACTACGAGCAGTACTTC
CASSPGQYYEQYF
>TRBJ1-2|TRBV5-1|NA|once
TGCGCCAGCAGCCACTCGGGGGATGACTATGGCTACACCTTC
CASSHSGDDYGYTF
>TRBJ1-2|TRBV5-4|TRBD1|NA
TGTGCCAGCAGCCTCGGGACAGCTCTCAACTCTTATGGCTACACCTTC
CASSLGTALNSYGYTF
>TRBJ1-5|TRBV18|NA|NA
TGTGCCAGCTCCTCAGGGCGGACGGATCAGCCCCAGCATTTT
CASSSGRTDQPQHF
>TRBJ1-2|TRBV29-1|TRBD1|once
TGCAGCGTTGGGGTTCCGGGACAGGGAACTAACTATGGCTACACCTTC
CSVGVPGQGTNYGYTF
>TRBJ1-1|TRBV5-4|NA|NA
TGTGCCAGCAGCTACGACACCGTGAACACTGAAGCTTTCTTT
CASSYDTVNTEAFF
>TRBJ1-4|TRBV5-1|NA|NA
TGCGCCAGCAGCTTTCAGGGCGAGGGAGAAAAACTGTTTTTT
CASSFQGEGEKLFF
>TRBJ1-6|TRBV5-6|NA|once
TGTGCCAGCAGCTCGACAGATACTTATAATTCACCCCTCCACTTT
CASSSTDTYNSPLHF
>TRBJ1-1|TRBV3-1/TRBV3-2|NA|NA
TGTGCCAGCAGCCAAGAGTGGGCTATGAACACTGAAGCTTTCTTT
CASSQEWAMNTEAFF
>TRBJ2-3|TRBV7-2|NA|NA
TGTGCCAGCAGCTCCGGACTCTACCCTAGCACAGATACGCAGTATTTT
CASSSGLYPSTDTQYF
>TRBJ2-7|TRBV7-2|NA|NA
TGTGCCAGCAGTCCAAATATGTTCGGGTCCTACGAGCAGTACTTC
CASSPNMFGSYEQYF
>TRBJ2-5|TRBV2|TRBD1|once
TGTGCCAGCAGTGAAGGGACAGGGAACGAGCAAGAGACCCAGTACTTC
CASSEGTGNEQETQYF
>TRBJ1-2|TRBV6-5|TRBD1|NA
TGTGCCAGCAGTTCCCCACAGACAGGGGGCGACGGCTACACCTTC
CASSSPQTGGDGYTF
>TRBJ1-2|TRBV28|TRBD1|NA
TGTGCCAGCAGTTCCGGACAGGGGGCCTTTAACTATGGCTACACCTTC
CASSSGQGAFNYGYTF
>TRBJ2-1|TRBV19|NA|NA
TGTGCCAGTAGTATAGTCGGTAGGACGAATGAGCAGTTCTTC
CASSIVGRTNEQFF
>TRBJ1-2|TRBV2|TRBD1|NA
TGTGCCAGCAGTGAGACAGGGGGGAACTATGGCTACACCTTC
CASSETGGNYGYTF
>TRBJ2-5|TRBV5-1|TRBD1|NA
TGCGCCAGCAGCTCCCGGGACAGACAAGAGACCCAGTACTTC
CASSSRDRQETQYF
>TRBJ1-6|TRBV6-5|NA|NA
TGTGCCAGCAGTTATTACAGGGAAAATTCACCCCTCCACTTT
CASSYYRENSPLHF
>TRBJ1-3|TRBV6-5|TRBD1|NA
TGTGCCAGCAGTTACTATTGGGACAGTGGAAACACCATATATTTT
CASSYYWDSGNTIYF
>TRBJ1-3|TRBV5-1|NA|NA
TGCGCCAGCAGCTTTGGCAGTGATGGAAACACCATATATTTT
CASSFGSDGNTIYF
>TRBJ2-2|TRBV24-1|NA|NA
TGTGCCACCAGTATGGGGTATAACACCGGGGAGCTGTTTTTT
CATSMGYNTGELFF
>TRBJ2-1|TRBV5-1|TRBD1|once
TGCGCCAGCAGCTTGACGGGACAGGGGAACAATGAGCAGTTCTTC
CASSLTGQGNNEQFF
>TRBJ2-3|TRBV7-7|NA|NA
TGTGCTAGCAGCTCTGGCCCAGTGGGAGGGGGTACGCAGTATTTT
CASSSGPVGGGTQYF
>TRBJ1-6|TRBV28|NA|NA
TGTGCCAGCAGTCCCCGGAAAACACCCCTCCACTTT
CASSPRKTPLHF